This is a list of T cell receptor beta chains from one sample in a study of blood T cell repertoires in COVID-19. Data came from immunoSEQ multiplex PCR; TCRdb stores just in-frame clones and leaves some out. In the table there are 370,000 or so clones, 70% to 85% of which are singletons. Sequences were obtained from peripheral blood. These receptors all come from a human donor with acute or convalescent COVID-19. The donor label of this sample is uncertain. Both conserved end residues are part of each CDR3. The D gene is left open where the match is weak. The size of a clone is reported for some rows only, either as once, few or many, or as a class for expanded clones.

abundance,d_gene,j_gene,v_gene,CDR3aa,CDR3nt
NA,TRBD2,TRBJ2-5,TRBV7-8,CASSPRRRGGGETQYF,TGTGCCAGCAGTCCAAGGAGGCGGGGGGGCGGAGAGACCCAGTACTTC
NA,NA,TRBJ1-5,TRBV13,CASSLGTAAQPQHF,TGTGCCAGCAGCTTAGGGACAGCTGCCCAGCCCCAGCATTTT
NA,TRBD1,TRBJ2-7,TRBV28,CASSRMDRSSYEQYF,TGTGCCAGCAGCCGGATGGACAGGAGTTCCTACGAGCAGTACTTC
NA,TRBD1,TRBJ1-2,TRBV18,CASSPTGTGGNYGYTF,TGTGCCAGCTCACCCACCGGGACAGGGGGCAACTATGGCTACACCTTC
once,NA,TRBJ2-2,TRBV12-3/TRBV12-4,CASSFMTGGELFF,TGTGCCAGCAGTTTTATGACGGGCGGGGAGCTGTTTTTT
NA,TRBD1,TRBJ2-5,TRBV2,CASISGQGGETQYF,TGTGCCAGCATTAGCGGACAGGGTGGCGAGACCCAGTACTTC
NA,NA,TRBJ2-2,TRBV7-9,CAPKRVRETNTGELFF,TGTGCCCCTAAGCGGGTCCGGGAGACGAACACCGGGGAGCTGTTTTTT
NA,TRBD1,TRBJ2-7,TRBV12-5,CASGWGTGTYEQYF,TGTGCTAGTGGTTGGGGGACAGGGACCTACGAGCAGTACTTC
once,TRBD1,TRBJ2-7,TRBV7-9,CASSILGDRSYEQYF,TGTGCCAGCAGCATACTGGGGGACAGGTCGTACGAGCAGTACTTC
NA,NA,TRBJ1-1,TRBV5-1,CASSLARGLEAFF,TGCGCCAGCAGCTTGGCCAGGGGTCTTGAAGCTTTCTTT
once,NA,TRBJ1-3,TRBV6-5,CASSSDFQSGNTIYF,TGTGCCAGCAGTTCTGACTTTCAGTCTGGAAACACCATATATTTT
NA,NA,TRBJ1-2,TRBV29-1,CSVGSRNYGYTF,TGCAGCGTTGGTAGCCGAAACTATGGCTACACCTTC
NA,NA,TRBJ2-1,TRBV6-5,CAGGRGSSYNEQFF,TGTGCCGGTGGAAGGGGGAGCTCCTACAATGAGCAGTTCTTC
NA,NA,TRBJ2-1,TRBV3-1/TRBV3-2,CASSQFRVTEQFF,TGTGCCAGCAGCCAATTTCGAGTTACTGAGCAGTTCTTC
once,TRBD1,TRBJ1-5,TRBV19,CACSTAGTGYQPQHF,TGTGCGTGCTCCACAGCCGGGACAGGGTATCAGCCCCAGCATTTT
NA,TRBD1,TRBJ1-1,TRBV20-1,CSASNLGQLNTEAFF,TGCAGTGCTAGTAATCTGGGACAGCTGAACACTGAAGCTTTCTTT
NA,NA,TRBJ1-1,TRBV6-5,CASSYGRGSTEAFF,TGTGCCAGCAGTTACGGCAGAGGGTCCACTGAAGCTTTCTTT
NA,TRBD1,TRBJ2-5,TRBV5-4,CASSFGTGGVRETQYF,TGTGCCAGCAGCTTCGGGACAGGGGGCGTTAGGGAGACCCAGTACTTC
NA,NA,TRBJ1-1,TRBV12-3/TRBV12-4,CASSLQGRTEAFF,TGTGCCAGCAGTTTACAGGGGCGTACTGAAGCTTTCTTT
NA,TRBD2,TRBJ2-3,TRBV5-1,CASSFLTSGTDTQYF,TGCGCCAGCAGCTTCCTAACTAGCGGCACAGATACGCAGTATTTT
NA,NA,TRBJ1-1,TRBV6-6,CASKIVQGTEAFF,TGTGCCAGCAAAATCGTTCAGGGAACTGAAGCTTTCTTT
NA,TRBD2,TRBJ2-7,TRBV5-1,CASRPTSGAGEQYF,TGCGCCAGCAGACCGACTAGCGGCGCGGGCGAGCAGTACTTC
NA,NA,TRBJ1-2,TRBV15,CATSRRDVGRNGYTF,TGTGCCACCAGCAGAAGGGACGTGGGGAGGAATGGCTACACCTTC
NA,TRBD1,TRBJ2-4,TRBV7-2,CASSLGGTGTKNIQYF,TGTGCCAGCAGCTTAGGTGGGACAGGGACTAAAAACATTCAGTACTTC
once,NA,TRBJ2-1,TRBV6-1,CASSEPPGVKQFF,TGTGCCAGCAGTGAACCCCCAGGGGTTAAGCAGTTCTTC
few,TRBD1,TRBJ2-1,TRBV5-1,CASSLGGQGYNEQFF,TGCGCCAGCAGCTTGGGAGGACAGGGATACAATGAGCAGTTCTTC
NA,NA,TRBJ1-1,TRBV12-3/TRBV12-4,CASRLTNTEAFF,TGTGCCAGCAGGTTGACTAACACTGAAGCTTTCTTT
NA,NA,TRBJ1-1,TRBV11-3,CASSLAGLGTEAFF,TGTGCCAGCAGCTTAGCAGGGCTGGGTACTGAAGCTTTCTTT
once,NA,TRBJ1-6,TRBV5-4,CASSLGLNSPLHF,TGTGCCAGCAGCTTGGGTCTAAATTCACCCCTCCACTTT
NA,NA,TRBJ2-6,TRBV5-1,CASSLTRTVGANVLTF,TGCGCCAGCAGCTTAACCCGGACAGTTGGGGCCAACGTCCTGACTTTC
NA,NA,TRBJ1-2,TRBV6-5,CASSPGQEGGYTF,TGTGCCAGCAGTCCCGGACAAGAAGGTGGCTACACCTTC